The present entry profiles one TCR beta chain with its context. This sample stems from a study of blood T cell repertoires in COVID-19. About the study: Specimens from acute and convalescent COVID-19 originated in the United States, Italy and Spain.

The CDR3 spans 16 residues. The V and J ends lost 6 bases and 0 bases, in that order; junction bases with no gene match: 8. Germline V gives CDR1 LNHDA, CDR2 SQIVND (reference sequence). Sequencing used immunoSEQ multiplex PCR; TCRdb keeps in-frame clones, though not all of them. The sample yields just under 85,000 clones, 85% to 90% seen once. The sample was peripheral blood. This TCR derives from an elderly man with active or convalescent COVID-19. V usage is TRBV19 and J usage is TRBJ1-5; 7 bases match TRBD1. In DNA form, the CDR3 reads TGTGCCAGTAGCCCCACCGGGACAGTTAGCAATCAGCCCCAGCATTTT. As protein: CASSPTGTVSNQPQHF.